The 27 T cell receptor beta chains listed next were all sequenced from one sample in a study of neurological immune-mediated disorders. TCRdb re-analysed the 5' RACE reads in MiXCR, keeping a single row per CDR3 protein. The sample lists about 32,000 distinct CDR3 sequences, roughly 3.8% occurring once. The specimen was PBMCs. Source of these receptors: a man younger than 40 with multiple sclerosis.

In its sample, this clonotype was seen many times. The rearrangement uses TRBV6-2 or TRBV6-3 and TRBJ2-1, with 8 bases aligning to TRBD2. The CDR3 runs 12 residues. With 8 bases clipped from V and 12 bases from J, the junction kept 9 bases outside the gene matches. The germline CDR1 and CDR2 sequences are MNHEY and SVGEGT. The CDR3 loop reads CASGDGGAGQFF. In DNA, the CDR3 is TGTGCCAGCGGGGACGGGGGGGCCGGGCAGTTCTTC.

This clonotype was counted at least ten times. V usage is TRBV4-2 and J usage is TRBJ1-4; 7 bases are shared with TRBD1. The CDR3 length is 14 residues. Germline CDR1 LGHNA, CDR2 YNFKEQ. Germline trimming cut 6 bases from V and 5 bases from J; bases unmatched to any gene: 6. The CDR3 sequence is CASRTGLGNEKLFF. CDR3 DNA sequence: TGTGCCAGCAGGACAGGGCTCGGGAATGAAAAACTGTTTTTT.

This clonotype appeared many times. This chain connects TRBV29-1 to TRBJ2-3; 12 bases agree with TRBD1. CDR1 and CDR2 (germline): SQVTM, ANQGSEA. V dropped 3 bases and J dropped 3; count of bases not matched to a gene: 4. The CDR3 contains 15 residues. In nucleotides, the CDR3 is TGCAGCGTTGAGGGGGACAGGGGGCTTACAGATACGCAGTATTTT. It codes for CSVEGDRGLTDTQYF.

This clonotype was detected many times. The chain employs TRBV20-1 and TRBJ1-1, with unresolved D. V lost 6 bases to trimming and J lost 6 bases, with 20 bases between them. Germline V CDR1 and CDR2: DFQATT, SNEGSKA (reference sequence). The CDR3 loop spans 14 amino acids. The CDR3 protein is CSARPTSNSPEAFF. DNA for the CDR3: TGCAGTGCCCGCCCAACTAGTAACAGTCCTGAAGCTTTCTTT.

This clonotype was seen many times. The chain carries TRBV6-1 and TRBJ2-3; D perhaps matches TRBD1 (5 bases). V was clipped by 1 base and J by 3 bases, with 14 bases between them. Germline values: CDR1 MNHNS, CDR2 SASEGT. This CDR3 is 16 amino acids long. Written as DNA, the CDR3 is TGTGCCAGCAGTGAAGAGTTAGGGGCCCGGACAGATACGCAGTATTTT. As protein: CASSEELGARTDTQYF.

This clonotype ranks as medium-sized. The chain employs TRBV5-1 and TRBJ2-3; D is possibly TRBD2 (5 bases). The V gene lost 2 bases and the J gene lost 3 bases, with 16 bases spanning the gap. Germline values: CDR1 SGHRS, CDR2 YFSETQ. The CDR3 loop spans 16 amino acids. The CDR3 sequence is CASSFQLGRGTDTQYF. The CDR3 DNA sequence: TGCGCCAGCAGCTTCCAACTAGGAAGAGGAACAGATACGCAGTATTTT.

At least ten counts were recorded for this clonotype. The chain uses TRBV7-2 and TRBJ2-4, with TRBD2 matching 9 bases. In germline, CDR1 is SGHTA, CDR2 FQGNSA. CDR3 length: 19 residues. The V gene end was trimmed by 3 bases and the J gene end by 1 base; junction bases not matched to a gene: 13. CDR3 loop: CASSFSGGLAGSAKNIQYF. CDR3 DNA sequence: TGTGCCAGCAGCTTCTCCGGGGGGCTAGCGGGGTCTGCCAAAAACATTCAGTACTTC.

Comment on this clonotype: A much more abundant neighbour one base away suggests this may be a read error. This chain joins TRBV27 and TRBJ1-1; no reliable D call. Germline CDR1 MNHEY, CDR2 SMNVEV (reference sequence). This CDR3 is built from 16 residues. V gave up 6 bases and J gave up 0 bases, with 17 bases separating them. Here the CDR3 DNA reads TGTGCCAGCAGCCGTGGTTCGGGAAAGATGAACACTGAAGCTTTCTTT. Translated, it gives CASSRGSGKMNTEAFF.

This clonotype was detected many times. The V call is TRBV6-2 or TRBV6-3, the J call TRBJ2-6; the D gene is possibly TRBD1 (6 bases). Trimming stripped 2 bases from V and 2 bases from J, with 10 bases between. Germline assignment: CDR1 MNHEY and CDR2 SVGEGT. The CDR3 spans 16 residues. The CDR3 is CASSYRGGAGANVLTF. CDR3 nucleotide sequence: TGTGCCAGCAGTTACCGTGGGGGCGCTGGGGCCAACGTCCTGACTTTC.

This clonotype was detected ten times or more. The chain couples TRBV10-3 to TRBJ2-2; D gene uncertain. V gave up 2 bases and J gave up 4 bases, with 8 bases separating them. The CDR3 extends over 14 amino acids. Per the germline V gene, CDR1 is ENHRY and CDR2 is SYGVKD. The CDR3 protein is CAISEGLATGELFF. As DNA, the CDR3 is TGTGCCATCAGTGAGGGGTTGGCCACCGGGGAGCTGTTTTTT.

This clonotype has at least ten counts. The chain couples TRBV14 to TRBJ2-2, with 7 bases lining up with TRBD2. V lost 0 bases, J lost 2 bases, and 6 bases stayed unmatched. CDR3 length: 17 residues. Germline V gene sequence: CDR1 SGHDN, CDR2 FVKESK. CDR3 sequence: CASSQDSQRGNTGELFF. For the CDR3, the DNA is TGTGCCAGCAGCCAAGATAGCCAGCGGGGAAACACCGGGGAGCTGTTTTTT.

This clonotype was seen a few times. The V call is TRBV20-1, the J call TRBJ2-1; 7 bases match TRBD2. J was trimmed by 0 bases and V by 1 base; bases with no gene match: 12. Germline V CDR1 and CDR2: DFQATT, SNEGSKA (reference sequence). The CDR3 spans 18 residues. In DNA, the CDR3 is TGCAGTGCTAGAGGGGTTAGCGGGTCGAGGAGCTCCTACAATGAGCAGTTCTTC. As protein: CSARGVSGSRSSYNEQFF.

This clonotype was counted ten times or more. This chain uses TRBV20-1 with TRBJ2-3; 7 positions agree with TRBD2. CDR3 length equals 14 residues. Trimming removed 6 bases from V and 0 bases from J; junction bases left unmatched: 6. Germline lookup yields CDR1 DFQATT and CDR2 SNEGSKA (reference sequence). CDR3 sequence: CSAGGTLSTDTQYF. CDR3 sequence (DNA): TGCAGTGCCGGGGGGACCTTAAGCACAGATACGCAGTATTTT.

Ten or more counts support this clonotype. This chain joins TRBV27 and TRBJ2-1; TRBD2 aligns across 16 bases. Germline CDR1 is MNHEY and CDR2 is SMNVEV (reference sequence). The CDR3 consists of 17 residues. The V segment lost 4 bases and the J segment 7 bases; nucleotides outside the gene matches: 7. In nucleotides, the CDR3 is TGTGCCAGCAGTTCCCCGGGACTAGCGGGGGGGCCAAATGAGCAGTTCTTC. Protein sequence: CASSSPGLAGGPNEQFF.

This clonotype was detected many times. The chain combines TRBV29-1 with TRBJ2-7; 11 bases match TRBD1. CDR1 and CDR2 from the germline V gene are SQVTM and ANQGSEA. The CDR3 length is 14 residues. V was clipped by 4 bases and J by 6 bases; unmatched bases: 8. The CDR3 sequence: CSVAPGQGGGEQYF. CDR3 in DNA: TGCAGCGTTGCGCCGGGACAGGGGGGTGGCGAGCAGTACTTC.

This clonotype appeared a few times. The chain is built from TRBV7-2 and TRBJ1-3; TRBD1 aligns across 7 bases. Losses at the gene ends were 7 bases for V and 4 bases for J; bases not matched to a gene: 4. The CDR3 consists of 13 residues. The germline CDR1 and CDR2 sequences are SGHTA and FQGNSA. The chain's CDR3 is CASTPDRGNTIYF. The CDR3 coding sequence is TGTGCCAGCACCCCGGACAGGGGAAACACCATATATTTT.

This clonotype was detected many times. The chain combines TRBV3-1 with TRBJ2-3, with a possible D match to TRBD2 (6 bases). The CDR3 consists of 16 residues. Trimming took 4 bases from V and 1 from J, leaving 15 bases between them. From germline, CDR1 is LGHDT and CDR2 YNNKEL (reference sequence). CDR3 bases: TGTGCCAGCAGCCGATTCTCGGGACTGGGCACAGATACGCAGTATTTT. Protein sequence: CASSRFSGLGTDTQYF.

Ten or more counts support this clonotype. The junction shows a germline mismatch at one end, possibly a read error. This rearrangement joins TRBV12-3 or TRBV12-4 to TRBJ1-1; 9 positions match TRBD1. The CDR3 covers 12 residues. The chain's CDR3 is CASRESQGAVIF. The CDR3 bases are TGTGCCAGCAGGGAATCACAGGGGGCGGTCATATTT.

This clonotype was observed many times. The chain's CDR3 is CASSQGTEKTQYF. CDR3 in DNA: TGCGCCAGCAGCCAAGGGACCGAGAAGACCCAGTACTTC. The chain carries TRBV4-3 and TRBJ2-5; D remains unclear. With 1 base removed from V and 6 bases from J, the gap between germline ends came to 9 bases. The CDR3 length is 13 residues. Germline values: CDR1 LGHNA, CDR2 YSLEER.

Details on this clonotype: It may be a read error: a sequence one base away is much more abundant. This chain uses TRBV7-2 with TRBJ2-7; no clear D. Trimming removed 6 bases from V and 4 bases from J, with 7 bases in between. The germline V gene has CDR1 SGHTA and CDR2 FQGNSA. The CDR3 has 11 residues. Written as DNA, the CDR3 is TGTGCCAGCAGATTACGGTACGAGCAGTACTTC. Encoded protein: CASRLRYEQYF.

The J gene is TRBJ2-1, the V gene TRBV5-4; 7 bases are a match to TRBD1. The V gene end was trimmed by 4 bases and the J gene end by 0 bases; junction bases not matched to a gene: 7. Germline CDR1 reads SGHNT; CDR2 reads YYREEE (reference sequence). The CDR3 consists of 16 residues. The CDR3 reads CASSLGQVSSYNEQFF. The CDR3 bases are TGTGCCAGCAGCCTAGGACAGGTGAGCTCCTACAATGAGCAGTTCTTC.

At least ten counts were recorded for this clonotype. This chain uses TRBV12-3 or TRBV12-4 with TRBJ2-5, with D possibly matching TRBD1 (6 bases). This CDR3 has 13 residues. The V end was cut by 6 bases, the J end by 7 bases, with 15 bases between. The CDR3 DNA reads TGTGCCAGCAGGCAAGGGGGTATCGGGACCCAGTACTTC. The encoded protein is CASRQGGIGTQYF.

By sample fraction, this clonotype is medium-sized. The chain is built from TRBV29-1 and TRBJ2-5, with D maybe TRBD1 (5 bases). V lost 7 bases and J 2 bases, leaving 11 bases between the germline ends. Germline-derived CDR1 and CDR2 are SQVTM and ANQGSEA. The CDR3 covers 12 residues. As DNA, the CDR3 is TGCAGCGGAGAGACAGTTCAAGAGACCCAGTACTTC. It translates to CSGETVQETQYF.

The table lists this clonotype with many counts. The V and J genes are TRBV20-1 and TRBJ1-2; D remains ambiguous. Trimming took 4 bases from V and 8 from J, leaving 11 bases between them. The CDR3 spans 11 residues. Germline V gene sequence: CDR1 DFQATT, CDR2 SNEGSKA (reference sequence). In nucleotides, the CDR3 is TGCAGTGCTACGGATTTCCCGGGCTACACCTTC. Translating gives CSATDFPGYTF.

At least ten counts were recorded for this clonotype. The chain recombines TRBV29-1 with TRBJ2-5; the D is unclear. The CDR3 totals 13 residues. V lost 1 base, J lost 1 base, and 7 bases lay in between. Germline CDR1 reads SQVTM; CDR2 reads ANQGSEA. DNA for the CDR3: TGCAGCGTTGAAGCTCCAGGCCAAGAGACCCAGTACTTC. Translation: CSVEAPGQETQYF.

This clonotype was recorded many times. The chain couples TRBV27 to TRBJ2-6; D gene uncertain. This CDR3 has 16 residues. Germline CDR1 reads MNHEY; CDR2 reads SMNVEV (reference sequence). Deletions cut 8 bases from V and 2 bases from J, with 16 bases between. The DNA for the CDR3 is TGTGCCAGCCGGACGGAATCCTTTGCTGGGGCCAACGTCCTGACTTTC. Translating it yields CASRTESFAGANVLTF.

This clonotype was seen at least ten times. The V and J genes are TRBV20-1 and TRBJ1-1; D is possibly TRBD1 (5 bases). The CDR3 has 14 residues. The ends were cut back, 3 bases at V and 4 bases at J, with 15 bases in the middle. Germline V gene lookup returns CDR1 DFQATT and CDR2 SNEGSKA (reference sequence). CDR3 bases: TGCAGTGCTAGCTCCCAGGGATTGGGCACTGAAGCTTTCTTT. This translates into CSASSQGLGTEAFF.